This T cell receptor beta chain was identified during a study of response to subunit inactivated influenza vaccine. The CDR3 covers 15 residues. V dropped 3 bases and J dropped 7; count of bases not matched to a gene: 7. The germline V gene has CDR1 MGHDK and CDR2 SYGVNS. Worth noting for this clonotype: Its antigen is unidentified.

Broader study findings: Authors suggested each seasonal influenza vaccination recruits few new T cells.

TCRdb re-analysed the RT-PCR reads in MiXCR, keeping a single row per CDR3 protein. Of hundreds of thousands of distinct CDR3 sequences in the sample, 20% to 25% are singletons; the top ten hold roughly 10%. The TCR sequence derives from a man between 45 and 75 years old who received an inactivated influenza vaccine. The chain carries TRBV25-1 and TRBJ1-2; 11 bases are a match to TRBD1. This specimen consisted of PBMCs from blood, obtained approximately 22 months after vaccination. The CDR3, as DNA: TGTGCCAGCAGTGATGTTGGACAGGGGGCAGGTGGCTACACCTTC. Amino acids: CASSDVGQGAGGYTF.